One and the same sample provided the 27 T cell receptor beta chains below, sequenced in a study of T cell responses to AZD1222 COVID-19 vaccine. Here immunoSEQ multiplex PCR was the method, and the copy in TCRdb shows in-frame clones only, minus some. The sample lists approximately 100,000 clones, about nine tenths occurring once. This specimen consisted of peripheral blood, obtained on day 0 of AZD1222 vaccination. These receptors were obtained from an adult in good health.

The chain uses TRBV5-6 and TRBJ1-5; possibly TRBD1 for D (5 bases). V lost 5 bases to trimming and J lost 5 bases, with 17 bases between them. CDR3 length: 15 residues. The germline gives CDR1 SGHDT, CDR2 YYEEEE. This CDR3 reads CASSSGAGGYQPQHF. For the CDR3, the DNA is TGTGCCAGCAGTTCTGGGGCCGGAGGCTATCAGCCCCAGCATTTT. Supplemented by reference TRBV5-6 and TRBJ1-5, the full variable domain reads DAGVTQSPTHLIKTRGQQVTLRCSPKSGHDTVSWYQQALGQGPQFIFQYYEEEERQRGNFPDRFSGHQFPNYSSELNVNALLLGDSALYLCASSSGAGGYQPQHFGDGTRLSIL.

The chain recombines TRBV20-1 with TRBJ2-1; TRBD2 is a possible D gene (6 bases). The V gene's germline CDR1 is DFQATT and CDR2 SNEGSKA (reference sequence). The CDR3 runs 14 residues. V lost 3 bases and J lost 6, with 15 bases in between. The CDR3, as DNA: TGCAGTGCTAGTCGGGGAGGACCTTTCAATGAGCAGTTCTTC. The encoded protein is CSASRGGPFNEQFF.

The V gene is TRBV19, the J gene TRBJ1-1; D is perhaps TRBD1 (5 bases). CDR3 length equals 14 residues. Per the germline V gene, CDR1 is LNHDA and CDR2 is SQIVND (reference sequence). Deletions cut 6 bases from V and 6 bases from J, with 17 bases between. The CDR3 sequence: CASRAAGYLAEAFF. The CDR3 DNA is TGTGCCAGTAGGGCGGCAGGGTATCTAGCTGAAGCTTTCTTT.

The V gene is TRBV7-9, the J gene TRBJ2-1; tentatively, D is TRBD1 (6 bases). The CDR3 is 12 amino acids. Trimming removed 1 base from V and 8 bases from J, with 6 bases in between. CDR1 and CDR2 from the germline V gene are SEHNR and FQNEAQ (reference sequence). The CDR3 nucleotides read TGTGCCAGCAGCTTAGAGGGGGATGAGCAGTTCTTC. Translated, it gives CASSLEGDEQFF.

This clone appeared a few times. V usage is TRBV28 and J usage is TRBJ1-6; tentatively, D is TRBD1 (6 bases). V lost 3 bases, J lost 7 bases, and 16 bases lay in between. Germline lookup yields CDR1 MDHEN and CDR2 SYDVKM. CDR3 size: 16 residues. The CDR3 here is CASSFARGNYNSPLHF. Written as DNA, the CDR3 is TGTGCCAGCAGTTTCGCGAGGGGGAATTACAATTCACCCCTCCACTTT.

This clone has a single count. The CDR3 DNA reads TGTGCCAGCAGCTTAGCGCGCCAGCAGTTTTTT. The encoded protein is CASSLARQQFF. The rearrangement joins TRBV13 to TRBJ2-2; D not resolved. Germline V CDR1 and CDR2: PRHDT, FYEKMQ (reference sequence). The CDR3 sequence is 11 residues long. V was pared by 1 base and J by 16 bases, with 10 bases between.

This sequence joins TRBV29-1 and TRBJ1-1; D is possibly TRBD1 (6 bases). V lost 3 bases, J lost 11 bases, and 25 bases lay in between. The CDR3 is 15 residues long. Germline CDR1 reads SQVTM; CDR2 reads ANQGSEA. CDR3: CSVDSGPGRGPHAFF. The CDR3 DNA reads TGCAGCGTTGATTCAGGTCCAGGTCGGGGGCCTCACGCTTTCTTT. Full variable domain (remainder filled in from reference TRBV29-1 and TRBJ1-1): SAVISQKPSRDICQRGTSLTIQCQVDSQVTMMFWYRQQPGQSLTLIATANQGSEATYESGFVIDKFPISRPNLTFSTLTVSNMSPEDSSIYLCSVDSGPGRGPHAFFGQGTRLTVV.

This chain connects TRBV6-5 to TRBJ2-4; D is undetermined. This CDR3 region has 12 residues. V lost 5 bases and J lost 8, with 10 bases in between. Germline V gene lookup returns CDR1 MNHEY and CDR2 SVGAGI. The CDR3 sequence is CASSRLTHIQYF. Written as DNA, the CDR3 is TGTGCCAGCAGTAGACTCACCCACATTCAGTACTTC.

V and J are TRBV27 and TRBJ2-3; a weak D match, TRBD2 (5 bases). The CDR3 covers 14 residues. The germline V gene encodes CDR1 MNHEY and CDR2 SMNVEV (reference sequence). Trimming cost V 5 bases and J 5 bases, with 14 bases left between them. The CDR3 region has the DNA TGTGCCAGCAGTCGGTGGCTAGCAGGAGATACGCAGTATTTT. Encoded protein: CASSRWLAGDTQYF.

The CDR3 nucleotides are TGTGCCAGCAGCAAGGGAACTGGGGCCAACGTCCTGACTTTC. This translates into CASSKGTGANVLTF. The J gene is TRBJ2-6, the V gene TRBV3-1 (or the pseudogene TRBV3-2); D is unresolved. V was cut by 5 bases and J by 2 bases, with 7 bases left in between. Germline V gene sequence: CDR1 LGHDT, CDR2 YNNKEL (reference sequence). This CDR3 comprises 14 residues.

The chain is built from TRBV19 and TRBJ2-7; D may match TRBD1 or TRBD2 (5 bases each). CDR3 length: 14 residues. CDR1 LNHDA and CDR2 SQIVND come from the germline V gene (reference sequence). The V and J ends lost 5 bases and 8 bases respectively, with 19 bases between them. Written as DNA, the CDR3 is TGTGCCAGTAGTCCCTTGAGGGGCGCCAGCCAGCAGTACTTC. This codes for CASSPLRGASQQYF.

Notes on this clone: Other nucleotide sequences from this sample produce the same CDR3. The chain recombines TRBV29-1 with TRBJ1-1; D not resolved. Trimming cost V 6 bases and J 1 base, with 3 bases left between them. Germline assignment: CDR1 SQVTM and CDR2 ANQGSEA. The CDR3 spans 10 residues. CDR3 protein: CSVQNTEAFF. As DNA, the CDR3 is TGCAGCGTCCAGAACACTGAAGCTTTCTTT.

The rearrangement uses TRBV6-2 or TRBV6-3 and TRBJ2-1, with 10 bases that match TRBD2. The germline gives CDR1 MNHEY, CDR2 SVGEGT. V lost 6 bases and J lost 9; bases outside the gene matches: 11. This CDR3 contains 15 residues. The CDR3 region is CASSQKGLAIREQFF. The CDR3 nucleotides are TGTGCCAGCAGCCAAAAGGGACTAGCGATCCGTGAGCAGTTCTTC.

This rearrangement joins TRBV3-1 (or the pseudogene TRBV3-2) to TRBJ2-3; 8 bases are a match to TRBD1. Trimming cost V 4 bases and J 7 bases; bases outside gene matches: 7. This CDR3 region has 14 residues. CDR1 is LGHDT, CDR2 YNNKEL, per germline (reference sequence). CDR3 amino acids: CASSLDRVDYTQYF. The DNA of the CDR3 is TGTGCCAGCAGCCTGGACAGGGTGGACTATACGCAGTATTTT.

This chain uses TRBV7-2 with TRBJ2-2; D remains ambiguous. The V and J ends lost 3 bases and 2 bases respectively, with 7 bases between them. The CDR3 contains 14 residues. CDR1 is SGHTA and CDR2 is FQGNSA in the germline V gene. The CDR3 here is CASSLRGNTGELFF. The CDR3 nucleotides are TGTGCCAGCAGCTTGCGAGGCAACACCGGGGAGCTGTTTTTT.

The CDR3 protein is CASSSTTSGKKTQYF. The CDR3 DNA reads as TGTGCCAGCAGCTCCACTACTAGCGGGAAAAAGACCCAGTACTTC. The chain links TRBV5-4 to TRBJ2-5; 10 nucleotides line up with TRBD2. In germline, CDR1 is SGHNT, CDR2 YYREEE (reference sequence). The junction had 8 bases not matched to a gene; V was cut back by 3 bases and J by 6 bases. This CDR3 has 15 residues.

This clone was counted only a few times. The chain couples TRBV28 to TRBJ1-4, with TRBD1 identical over 9 bases. CDR1 MDHEN and CDR2 SYDVKM come from the germline V gene. This CDR3 is built from 15 residues. V gave up 3 bases and J gave up 7 bases; unmatched junction bases: 6. CDR3 sequence reads: CASSLAGTGSEKLFF. In DNA, the CDR3 is TGTGCCAGCAGTTTGGCCGGGACAGGGAGTGAAAAACTGTTTTTT.

The J gene is TRBJ1-2, the V gene TRBV7-2; 11 bases align to TRBD1. Germline V gene sequence: CDR1 SGHTA, CDR2 FQGNSA. With 5 bases clipped from V and 8 bases from J, the junction kept 10 bases outside the gene matches. The CDR3 runs 15 residues. DNA of the CDR3: TGTGCCAGCAGCGTGGATAGGACAGGGGGCGCAGGCTACACCTTC. Translating it yields CASSVDRTGGAGYTF. The full variable domain, its missing parts supplied by reference TRBV7-2 and TRBJ1-2, is GAGVSQSPSNKVTEKGKDVELRCDPISGHTALYWYRQSLGQGLEFLIYFQGNSAPDKSGLPSDRFSAERTGGSVSTLTIQRTQQEDSAVYLCASSVDRTGGAGYTFGSGTRLTVV.

The chain combines TRBV12-3 or TRBV12-4 with TRBJ1-1; D is undetermined. This CDR3 is 10 amino acids long. V dropped 1 base and J dropped 9 bases, with 3 bases sitting between them. CDR3 amino acids: CASSLGQAFF. The DNA for the CDR3 is TGTGCCAGCAGTTTAGGCCAAGCTTTCTTT.

The V call is TRBV5-4, the J call TRBJ2-3; 16 bases fit TRBD2. V lost 0 bases, J lost 0 bases, and 4 bases stayed unmatched. This CDR3 has 19 residues. The germline V gene has CDR1 SGHNT and CDR2 YYREEE (reference sequence). CDR3 loop: CASSLGGLAGGPSTDTQYF. DNA for the CDR3: TGTGCCAGCAGCTTGGGGGGACTAGCGGGAGGGCCTAGCACAGATACGCAGTATTTT.

V is TRBV6-4 and J is TRBJ2-3; D might be TRBD1 or TRBD2, each matching 7 bases. CDR3 length: 15 residues. Deletions cut 3 bases from V and 4 bases from J, with 14 bases between. Per the germline V gene, CDR1 is MRHNA and CDR2 is SNTAGT. The CDR3 protein is CASSDVAGGADTQYF. The CDR3 region has the DNA TGTGCCAGCAGTGATGTGGCAGGGGGGGCAGATACGCAGTATTTT.

The chain uses TRBV7-2 and TRBJ1-2; the D is unclear. The CDR3 extends over 10 amino acids. Trimming shortened V by 5 bases and J by 2 bases, and 0 bases separated the two germline ends. From germline, CDR1 is SGHTA and CDR2 FQGNSA. CDR3 bases: TGTGCCAGCAGCAACTATGGCTACACCTTC. As protein: CASSNYGYTF.

CDR3 protein: CASSFYGGVYGYTF. CDR3 DNA sequence: TGTGCCAGCAGCTTCTACGGCGGGGTCTATGGCTACACCTTC. This rearrangement joins TRBV5-8 to TRBJ1-2; D is undetermined. There are 14 residues in the CDR3. Germline V lookup: CDR1 SGHTS, CDR2 YDEGEE. V lost 2 bases to trimming and J lost 4 bases, with 12 bases between them.

V and J are TRBV5-1 and TRBJ2-3, with 10 bases that match TRBD2. J gave up 7 bases and V 5 bases, and 10 bases lay outside the gene matches. The CDR3 spans 15 residues. In germline, CDR1 is SGHRS, CDR2 YFSETQ. The CDR3 bases are TGCGCCAGCAGATTAAAGCGGGAGGGTTTAAATACGCAGTATTTT. This sequence encodes CASRLKREGLNTQYF.

The chain employs TRBV10-3 and TRBJ1-2, with a weak D call TRBD1 (5 bases). The CDR3 is 15 amino acids. Deletions cut 2 bases from V and 0 bases from J, with 10 bases between. The germline V gene encodes CDR1 ENHRY and CDR2 SYGVKD. The CDR3 region has the DNA TGTGCCATCAGTGAGGGGGGTGGGGCTAACTATGGCTACACCTTC. It codes for CAISEGGGANYGYTF.

This chain links TRBV6-1 with TRBJ1-5; D call uncertain. The CDR3 sequence is 13 residues long. V lost 3 bases and J lost 5, with 8 bases in between. Germline loops: CDR1 MNHNS, CDR2 SASEGT. The CDR3 is CASSEVAYQPQHF. The CDR3 DNA is TGTGCCAGCAGTGAGGTAGCGTATCAGCCCCAGCATTTT.

The chain uses TRBV11-1 and TRBJ1-1, with D uncertain. Germline CDR1 and CDR2: SGHAT and FQDESV (reference sequence). V gave up 5 bases and J gave up 5 bases, with 12 bases separating them. This CDR3 has 13 amino acids. CDR3 DNA: TGTGCCAGCAGCGCCAAGGGCGGAACTGAAGCTTTCTTT. Translation gives CASSAKGGTEAFF.